The 18 T cell receptor beta chains in this list originate from one sample, sequenced in a study of cytotoxic CD8 clonotypes in ibrutinib-treated CLL. The method was immunoSEQ multiplex PCR; TCRdb's version includes in-frame clones alone and lacks a portion of them. There are 130,000 to 150,000 clones in the sample; 91% occur only once, and 11% lies in the top ten. The input for sequencing was PBMCs, taken after 12 months of ibrutinib treatment. The source of these receptors is a human donor with chronic lymphocytic leukemia.

The V and J genes are TRBV19 and TRBJ1-2; 7 bases map to TRBD1. Germline values: CDR1 LNHDA, CDR2 SQIVND (reference sequence). Unmatched junction bases numbered 4, after V lost 5 bases and J lost 1 base. The CDR3 covers 14 residues. The CDR3 sequence is CASSLQGVNYGYTF. The CDR3, as DNA: TGTGCCAGTAGTCTGCAGGGGGTTAACTATGGCTACACCTTC.

J is TRBJ2-1 and V is TRBV19; 9 bases map to TRBD2. V shed 7 bases, J shed 5 bases, and the junction held 18 bases outside the gene matches. The CDR3 contains 18 residues. Germline V gives CDR1 LNHDA, CDR2 SQIVND (reference sequence). CDR3 protein: CASIRSPRPTSGDNEQFF. The CDR3 DNA sequence: TGTGCCAGTATCAGATCACCACGCCCGACTAGCGGAGACAATGAGCAGTTCTTC.

The chain is built from TRBV4-2 and TRBJ2-5, with a tentative D call TRBD2 (6 bases). Trimming left V 6 bases short and J 0 bases short, with 14 bases between. This CDR3 is 15 amino acids long. The V gene's germline CDR1 is LGHNA and CDR2 YNFKEQ. CDR3 in amino acids: CASSHNRDYQETQYF. CDR3 DNA: TGTGCCAGCAGTCACAACCGGGACTACCAAGAGACCCAGTACTTC.

This chain joins TRBV2 and TRBJ2-7; D call uncertain. The CDR3 contains 14 residues. Germline loops: CDR1 SNHLY, CDR2 FYNNEI. Trimming removed 4 bases from V and 0 bases from J, with 10 bases in between. CDR3 coding DNA: TGTGCCAGCAGTGGCGTCCGGAGCTCCTACGAGCAGTACTTC. This codes for CASSGVRSSYEQYF.

This clone was picked up one time. This chain joins TRBV14 and TRBJ2-1, with TRBD2 identical over 7 bases. J was trimmed by 15 bases and V by 3 bases; bases with no gene match: 14. This CDR3 has 14 amino acids. Germline lookup yields CDR1 SGHDN and CDR2 FVKESK. For the CDR3, the DNA is TGTGCCAGCAGCCAGGGCGGGGCTAGCGGAGGTCGGTTCTTC. As protein: CASSQGGASGGRFF.

The chain recombines TRBV27 with TRBJ2-2, with D tentatively TRBD1 or TRBD2 (6 bases each). Trimming cost V 5 bases and J 6 bases, with 10 bases left between them. Germline V lookup: CDR1 MNHEY, CDR2 SMNVEV (reference sequence). This CDR3 is 13 amino acids long. The CDR3 loop reads CASSRGAAGELFF. CDR3 in DNA: TGTGCCAGCAGTAGGGGGGCCGCCGGGGAGCTGTTTTTT.

J is TRBJ2-5 and V is TRBV19, with 8 nucleotides matching TRBD1. Germline-derived CDR1 and CDR2 are LNHDA and SQIVND (reference sequence). V lost 5 bases, J lost 7 bases, and 9 bases stayed unmatched. This CDR3 spans 14 amino acids. CDR3 sequence reads: CASSFQTGEATQYF. The CDR3, as DNA: TGTGCCAGTAGTTTTCAGACAGGGGAGGCGACCCAGTACTTC.

The chain recombines TRBV14 with TRBJ2-5, with D tentatively TRBD1 (8 bases). Between the trimmed V and J ends, which lost 4 bases and 4 bases, there was a span of 22 bases. The germline V gene has CDR1 SGHDN and CDR2 FVKESK. CDR3 length equals 17 residues. The CDR3, as DNA: TGTGCCAGCAGCCCCCGTAGAACAGGGGGGGGAAGAGAGACCCAGTACTTC. Its translation: CASSPRRTGGGRETQYF.

The CDR3 nucleotides read TGTGCCAGTAGTATTTTTAGGGATCTAAGCAATCAGCCCCAGCATTTT. The encoded protein is CASSIFRDLSNQPQHF. The rearrangement joins TRBV19 to TRBJ1-5; the D is unclear. V gave up 3 bases and J gave up 1 base, with 13 bases separating them. The germline CDR1 and CDR2 sequences are LNHDA and SQIVND (reference sequence). This CDR3 region has 16 residues.

This clone appeared once. The chain is built from TRBV28 and TRBJ2-6; TRBD2 aligns across 7 bases. V shed 6 bases, J shed 11 bases, and the junction held 16 bases outside the gene matches. Germline CDR1 is MDHEN and CDR2 is SYDVKM. The CDR3 spans 16 residues. CDR3 amino acids: CASSFRGGPSRYVLTF. The CDR3, as DNA: TGTGCCAGCAGCTTCCGCGGGGGACCTTCTCGGTACGTCCTGACTTTC.

The table lists this clone with a count of one. This chain connects TRBV9 to TRBJ1-3; no reliable D call. The CDR3 is 15 amino acids. Trimming took off 0 bases at V and 7 bases at J, with 14 bases between the two ends. Germline CDR1 SGDLS, CDR2 YYNGEE. CDR3 residues: CASSVGVSAPNTIYF. The DNA for the CDR3 is TGTGCCAGCAGCGTAGGTGTGTCGGCCCCGAACACCATATATTTT.

This clone showed up just a few times. Other DNA sequences from this sample encode an identical CDR3 as well. The chain employs TRBV27 and TRBJ2-5; 9 nucleotides match TRBD2. The V and J ends lost 4 bases and 5 bases, in that order; junction bases with no gene match: 8. The CDR3 is 15 residues long. Germline V gene sequence: CDR1 MNHEY, CDR2 SMNVEV (reference sequence). CDR3 sequence reads: CASSWGGRALETQYF. CDR3 in DNA: TGTGCCAGCAGTTGGGGCGGGAGGGCCTTGGAGACCCAGTACTTC.

The sample holds one count of this clone. This chain uses TRBV30 with TRBJ1-5; D gene unclear. Germline V gives CDR1 GTSNPN, CDR2 SVGIG (reference sequence). This CDR3 comprises 15 residues. The V gene lost 0 bases and the J gene lost 4 bases, with 13 bases spanning the gap. The CDR3 region has the DNA TGTGCCTGGAGTGTAGGCCGGCAGCCGAATCAGCCCCAGCATTTT. Protein product: CAWSVGRQPNQPQHF.

V usage is TRBV2 and J usage is TRBJ2-1; 10 bases fit TRBD2. Germline loops: CDR1 SNHLY, CDR2 FYNNEI. This CDR3 contains 15 residues. V lost 7 bases to trimming and J lost 9 bases; unmatched junction nucleotides: 12. CDR3 bases: TGTGCCAGCACAGTTCTAGCGGGAGATGCGGGTGAGCAGTTCTTC. Its translation is CASTVLAGDAGEQFF.

The rearrangement links TRBV5-1 to TRBJ2-2; D remains unclear. Germline CDR1 SGHRS, CDR2 YFSETQ. V was cut by 4 bases and J by 7 bases, with 11 bases left in between. This CDR3 comprises 13 residues. The CDR3 sequence is CASSEILVGELFF. The CDR3 nucleotides read TGCGCCAGCAGCGAGATATTGGTCGGGGAGCTGTTTTTT.

This clone was recorded only once. V is TRBV28 and J is TRBJ1-4; D gene unclear. V was trimmed by 8 bases and J by 5 bases, leaving 15 bases between them. The germline gives CDR1 MDHEN, CDR2 SYDVKM. CDR3 length: 14 residues. For the CDR3, the DNA is TGTGCCAGCCTGGCCGCATTGTCCAATGAAAAACTGTTTTTT. It codes for CASLAALSNEKLFF.

The chain combines TRBV9 with TRBJ2-2; TRBD2 matches 12 bases. CDR1 is SGDLS and CDR2 is YYNGEE in the germline V gene. Trimming at V came to 0 bases and at J to 6 bases, leaving 6 bases not matched to a gene. The CDR3 runs 17 residues. The CDR3 DNA is TGTGCCAGCAGCGTAGCAACTAGCGGGAGGTCCCCCGGGGAGCTGTTTTTT. It codes for CASSVATSGRSPGELFF. The whole variable domain, filled in from reference TRBV9 and TRBJ2-2, reads DSGVTQTPKHLITATGQRVTLRCSPRSGDLSVYWYQQSLDQGLQFLIQYYNGEERAKGNILERFSAQQFPDLHSELNLSSLELGDSALYFCASSVATSGRSPGELFFGEGSRLTVL.

The chain's CDR3 is CASRSTGGQETQYF. The DNA of the CDR3 is TGTGCCAGCAGGTCGACAGGGGGGCAAGAGACCCAGTACTTC. The genes are TRBV2 and TRBJ2-5; 9 nucleotides line up with TRBD1. V shed 6 bases and J 2 bases; nucleotides not matched to a gene: 4. CDR1 and CDR2 (germline): SNHLY, FYNNEI. The CDR3 spans 14 residues. Together with reference TRBV2 and TRBJ2-5, the CDR3 gives the full variable domain: EPEVTQTPSHQVTQMGQEVILRCVPISNHLYFYWYRQILGQKVEFLVSFYNNEISEKSEIFDDQFSVERPDGSNFTLKIRSTKLEDSAMYFCASRSTGGQETQYFGPGTRLLVL.